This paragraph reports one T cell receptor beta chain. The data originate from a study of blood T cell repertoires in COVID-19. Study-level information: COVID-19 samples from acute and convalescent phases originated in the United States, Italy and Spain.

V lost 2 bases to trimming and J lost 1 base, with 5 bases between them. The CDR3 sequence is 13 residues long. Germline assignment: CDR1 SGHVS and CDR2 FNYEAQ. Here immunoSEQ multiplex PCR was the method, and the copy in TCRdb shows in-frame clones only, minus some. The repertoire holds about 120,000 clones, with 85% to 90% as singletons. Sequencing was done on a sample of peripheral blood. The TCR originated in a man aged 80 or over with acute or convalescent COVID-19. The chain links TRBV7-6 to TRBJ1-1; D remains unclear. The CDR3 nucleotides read TGTGCCAGCAGCTTATCGGGGAACACTGAAGCTTTCTTT. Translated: CASSLSGNTEAFF.